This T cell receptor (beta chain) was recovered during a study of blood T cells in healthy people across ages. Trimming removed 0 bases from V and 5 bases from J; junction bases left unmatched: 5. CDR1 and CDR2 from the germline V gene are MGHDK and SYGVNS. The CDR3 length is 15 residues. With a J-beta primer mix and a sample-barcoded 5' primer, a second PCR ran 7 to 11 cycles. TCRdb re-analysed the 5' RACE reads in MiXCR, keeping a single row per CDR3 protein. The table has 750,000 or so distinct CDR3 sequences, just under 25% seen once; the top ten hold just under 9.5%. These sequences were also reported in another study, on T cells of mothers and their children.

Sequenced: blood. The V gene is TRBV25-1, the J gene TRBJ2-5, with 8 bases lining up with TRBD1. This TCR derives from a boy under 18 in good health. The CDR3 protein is CASSEYRTGPETQYF. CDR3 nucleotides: TGTGCCAGCAGTGAATATCGGACAGGGCCCGAGACCCAGTACTTC.